The 7 T cell receptor beta chains given below trace back to one sample, sequenced in a study of blood T cell repertoires in COVID-19. Repertoires were generated with immunoSEQ multiplex PCR, while TCRdb's copy carries only in-frame clones and drops some. The data show 150,000 to 200,000 clones, 86% seen once. Input material: peripheral blood. All receptors derive from an older woman with acute or convalescent COVID-19.

The V gene is TRBV10-3, the J gene TRBJ2-7; 8 nucleotides align to TRBD1. The CDR3 has 14 residues. Germline V gene data show CDR1 as ENHRY and CDR2 as SYGVKD. Germline trimming cut 8 bases from V and 0 bases from J; bases unmatched to any gene: 6. In nucleotides, the CDR3 is TGTGCCATCGGTAGGACAGGGAACTCCTACGAGCAGTACTTC. Translating gives CAIGRTGNSYEQYF.

V gene TRBV2 combines with J gene TRBJ2-7; D unclear. Per germline, CDR1 SNHLY and CDR2 FYNNEI. The CDR3 runs to 14 residues. The ends were cut back, 5 bases at V and 3 bases at J, with 14 bases in the middle. DNA for the CDR3: TGTGCCAGCAGTACCGGGTCTGGTGGCTACGAGCAGTACTTC. As protein: CASSTGSGGYEQYF.

This chain uses TRBV29-1 with TRBJ2-1; D possibly corresponds to TRBD2 (5 bases). This CDR3 has 14 residues. V lost 6 bases and J lost 0, with 12 bases in between. Germline V CDR1 and CDR2: SQVTM, ANQGSEA. CDR3 sequence: CSVTGSSSYNEQFF. In DNA form, the CDR3 reads TGCAGCGTAACGGGGTCCAGCTCCTACAATGAGCAGTTCTTC.

The V and J genes are TRBV3-1 (or the pseudogene TRBV3-2) and TRBJ1-3; D uncertain. There are 12 residues in the CDR3. With 5 bases removed from V and 4 bases from J, the gap between germline ends came to 6 bases. The germline V gene encodes CDR1 LGHDT and CDR2 YNNKEL (reference sequence). CDR3 sequence (DNA): TGTGCCAGCAGCGTACAAGGAAACACCATATATTTT. Translated, it gives CASSVQGNTIYF.

This clone was recorded a few times. The rearrangement joins TRBV18 to TRBJ1-2; TRBD1 might be the D (5 bases). Germline V gene data show CDR1 as KGHSH and CDR2 as LQKENI. V lost 8 bases and J 10 bases, leaving 14 bases between the germline ends. CDR3 length equals 11 residues. This CDR3 reads CASRAGGAYTF. In DNA, the CDR3 is TGTGCCAGCCGAGCCGGAGGGGCCTACACCTTC.

This chain connects TRBV5-1 to TRBJ2-3, with D possibly being TRBD1 (6 bases). CDR1 and CDR2 from the germline V gene are SGHRS and YFSETQ. This CDR3 spans 15 amino acids. V was clipped by 2 bases and J by 2 bases, with 12 bases between them. The CDR3 bases are TGCGCCAGCAGCTTTCAGGGGACCCTCACAGATACGCAGTATTTT. Translating gives CASSFQGTLTDTQYF. Full variable domain (remainder filled in from reference TRBV5-1 and TRBJ2-3): KAGVTQTPRYLIKTRGQQVTLSCSPISGHRSVSWYQQTPGQGLQFLFEYFSETQRNKGNFPGRFSGRQFSNSRSEMNVSTLELGDSALYLCASSFQGTLTDTQYFGPGTRLTVL.

The V gene is TRBV3-1 (or the pseudogene TRBV3-2), the J gene TRBJ2-7; 8 nucleotides align to TRBD1. Losses at the gene ends were 4 bases for V and 4 bases for J; bases not matched to a gene: 3. The CDR3 is made up of 13 amino acids. Germline loops: CDR1 LGHDT, CDR2 YNNKEL (reference sequence). CDR3: CASSLGQVYEQYF. DNA of the CDR3: TGTGCCAGCAGCCTGGGACAGGTTTACGAGCAGTACTTC.